This T cell receptor (beta chain) was profiled in a study of blood T cell repertoires in COVID-19. CDR1 is MNHEY and CDR2 is SVGAGI in the germline V gene. J gave up 7 bases and V 6 bases, and 12 bases lay outside the gene matches. CDR3 length: 15 amino acids. Assay: immunoSEQ multiplex PCR; the TCRdb copy retains only in-frame clones and omits some. The table lists 350,000 or so clones, roughly 89% of them singletons. The rearrangement uses TRBV6-5 and TRBJ1-2; 9 bases agree with TRBD1. Sequencing was carried out using peripheral blood. This receptor was taken from a woman aged 60-70 years with COVID-19, enrolled during active disease. CDR3 protein: CASRRGQGIPVGYTF. The CDR3 DNA sequence: TGTGCCAGCAGGCGCGGACAGGGGATCCCCGTTGGCTACACCTTC.